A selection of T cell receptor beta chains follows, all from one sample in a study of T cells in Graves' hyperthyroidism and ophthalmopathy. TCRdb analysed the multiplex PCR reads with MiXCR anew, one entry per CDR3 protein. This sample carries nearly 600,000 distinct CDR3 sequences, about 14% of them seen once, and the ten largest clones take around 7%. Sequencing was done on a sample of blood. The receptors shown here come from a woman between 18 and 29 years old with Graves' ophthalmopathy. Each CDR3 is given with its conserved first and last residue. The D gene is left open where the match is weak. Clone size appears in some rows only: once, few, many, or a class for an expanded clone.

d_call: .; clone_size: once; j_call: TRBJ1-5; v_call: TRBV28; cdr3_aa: CASRRGLHQPQHF; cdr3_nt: TGTGCCAGCAGGCGGGGGCTCCATCAGCCCCAGCATTTT
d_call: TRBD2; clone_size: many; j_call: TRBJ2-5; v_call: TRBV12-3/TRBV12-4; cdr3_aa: CASSFSGRQETQYF; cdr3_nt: TGTGCCAGCAGTTTTAGCGGGAGGCAGGAGACCCAGTACTTC
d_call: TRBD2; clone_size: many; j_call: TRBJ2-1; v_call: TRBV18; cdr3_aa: CASSGDYPYNEQFF; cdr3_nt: TGTGCCAGCTCAGGGGACTACCCCTACAATGAGCAGTTCTTC
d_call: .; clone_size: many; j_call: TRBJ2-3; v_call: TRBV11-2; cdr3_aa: CASSLVLGTGTDTQYF; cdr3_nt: TGTGCCAGCAGCTTAGTGTTGGGGACTGGCACAGATACGCAGTATTTT
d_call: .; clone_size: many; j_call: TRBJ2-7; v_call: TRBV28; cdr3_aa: CASSPARGREEYF; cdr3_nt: TGTGCCAGCAGTCCCGCAAGGGGCCGCGAGGAGTACTTC
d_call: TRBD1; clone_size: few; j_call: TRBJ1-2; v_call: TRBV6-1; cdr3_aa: CASAYTGDYGYTF; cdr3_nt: TGTGCCAGCGCCTACACAGGGGACTATGGCTACACCTTC
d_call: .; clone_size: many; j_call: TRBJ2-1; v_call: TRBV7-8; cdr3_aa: CASSFSAGYNEQFF; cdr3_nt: TGTGCCAGCAGCTTTTCGGCGGGTTACAATGAGCAGTTCTTC
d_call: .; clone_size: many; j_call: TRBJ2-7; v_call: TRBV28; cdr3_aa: CASSQVGTIQQYF; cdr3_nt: TGTGCCAGCAGTCAAGTCGGTACGATCCAGCAGTACTTC
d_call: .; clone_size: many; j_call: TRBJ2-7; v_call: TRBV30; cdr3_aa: CAWKGRARGEQYF; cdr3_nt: TGTGCCTGGAAGGGCAGGGCGCGCGGCGAGCAGTACTTC
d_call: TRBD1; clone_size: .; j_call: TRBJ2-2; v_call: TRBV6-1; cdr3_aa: CASSPGTDTGELFF; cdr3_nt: TGTGCCAGCTCCCCCGGGACAGACACCGGGGAGCTGTTTTTT
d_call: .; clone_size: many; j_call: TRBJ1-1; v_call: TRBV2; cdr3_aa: CASSETHNMNTEAFF; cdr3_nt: TGTGCCAGCAGTGAGACACATAACATGAACACTGAAGCTTTCTTT
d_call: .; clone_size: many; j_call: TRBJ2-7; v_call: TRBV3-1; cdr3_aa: CASSQDGGIGGYEQYF; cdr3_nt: TGTGCCAGCAGCCAAGACGGGGGAATAGGGGGTTACGAGCAGTACTTC
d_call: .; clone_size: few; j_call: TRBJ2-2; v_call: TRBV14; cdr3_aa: CASSQSAPGELFF; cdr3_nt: TGTGCCAGCAGCCAATCCGCCCCCGGGGAGCTGTTTTTT
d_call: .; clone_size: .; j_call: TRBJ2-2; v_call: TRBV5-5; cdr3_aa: CASSSPVGFTGELFF; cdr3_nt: TGTGCCAGCAGCTCCCCGGTAGGCTTCACCGGGGAGCTGTTTTTT
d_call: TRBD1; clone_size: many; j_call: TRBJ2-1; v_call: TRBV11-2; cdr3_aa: CASSLDTGTGGVFF; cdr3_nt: TGTGCCAGCAGCTTAGATACAGGGACAGGGGGGGTGTTCTTC
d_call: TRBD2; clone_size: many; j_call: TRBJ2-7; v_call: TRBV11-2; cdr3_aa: CASSTRLAGGYNYEQYF; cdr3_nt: TGTGCCAGCAGCACAAGATTAGCGGGAGGGTATAACTACGAGCAGTACTTC
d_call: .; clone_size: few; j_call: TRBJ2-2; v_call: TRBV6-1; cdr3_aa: CATRPETFNTGELFF; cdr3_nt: TGTGCCACCAGGCCGGAGACATTTAACACCGGGGAGCTGTTTTTT
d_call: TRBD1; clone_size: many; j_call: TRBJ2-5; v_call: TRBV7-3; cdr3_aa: CASSLTRTGVYQETQYF; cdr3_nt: TGTGCCAGCAGCTTAACCCGGACAGGGGTCTACCAAGAGACCCAGTACTTC
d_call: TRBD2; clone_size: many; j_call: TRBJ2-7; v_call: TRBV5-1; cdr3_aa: CASSFKWTSGYEQYF; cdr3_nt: TGCGCCAGCAGCTTTAAGTGGACTAGCGGGTACGAGCAGTACTTC
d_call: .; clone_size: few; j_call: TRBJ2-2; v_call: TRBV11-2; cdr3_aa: CASCEQGYTGELFF; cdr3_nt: TGTGCCAGCTGCGAACAGGGATACACCGGGGAGCTGTTTTTT
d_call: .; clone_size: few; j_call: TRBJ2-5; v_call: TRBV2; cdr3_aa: CASSLRGPQETQYF; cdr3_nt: TGTGCCAGCAGCCTCAGGGGACCCCAAGAGACCCAGTACTTC
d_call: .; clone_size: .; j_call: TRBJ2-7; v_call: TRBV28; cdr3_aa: CARGTDSYEQYF; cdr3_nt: TGTGCCAGGGGGACGGACTCCTACGAGCAGTACTTC
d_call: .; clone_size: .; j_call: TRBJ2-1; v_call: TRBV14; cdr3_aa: CASSLFQTGLDNDQFF; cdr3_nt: TGTGCCAGCAGCCTGTTTCAAACGGGACTTGACAATGATCAGTTCTTC
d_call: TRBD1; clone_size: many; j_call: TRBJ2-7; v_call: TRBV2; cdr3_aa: CASSHPGQGVYEQYF; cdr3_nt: TGTGCCAGCAGTCATCCGGGACAGGGGGTCTACGAGCAGTACTTC
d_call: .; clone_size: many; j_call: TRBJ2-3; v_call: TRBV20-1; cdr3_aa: CSVADRPLVGTDTQYF; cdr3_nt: TGCAGTGTTGCCGACAGGCCCCTCGTGGGCACAGATACGCAGTATTTT
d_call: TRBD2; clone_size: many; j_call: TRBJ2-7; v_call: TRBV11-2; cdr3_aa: CASSNRPGLAGEQYF; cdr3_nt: TGTGCCAGCAGCAATCGACCGGGACTAGCGGGTGAGCAGTACTTC
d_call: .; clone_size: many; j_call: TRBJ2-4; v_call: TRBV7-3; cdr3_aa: CASSSTGNIQYF; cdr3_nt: TGTGCCAGCAGCTCGACGGGAAACATTCAGTACTTC
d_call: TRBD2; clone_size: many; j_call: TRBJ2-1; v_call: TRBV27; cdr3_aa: CASSPTSSGSPPLNNEQFF; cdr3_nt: TGTGCCAGCAGTCCCACCTCTAGCGGGAGTCCCCCATTAAACAATGAGCAGTTCTTC
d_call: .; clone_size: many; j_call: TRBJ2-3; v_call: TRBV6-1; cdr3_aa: CASRPGEHDTQYF; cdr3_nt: TGTGCCAGCAGGCCCGGAGAACACGATACGCAGTATTTT
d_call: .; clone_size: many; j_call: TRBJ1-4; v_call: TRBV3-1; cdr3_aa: CASSLRGGANEKLFF; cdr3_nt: TGTGCCAGCAGCCTCCGAGGTGGTGCTAATGAAAAACTGTTTTTT
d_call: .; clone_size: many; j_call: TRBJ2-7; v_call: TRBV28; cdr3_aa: CASSRASSSYEQYF; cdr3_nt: TGTGCCAGCAGCCGGGCCTCAAGCTCCTACGAGCAGTACTTC
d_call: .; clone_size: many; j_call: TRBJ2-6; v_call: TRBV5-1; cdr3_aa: CASSLGPLDGSGANVLTF; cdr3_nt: TGCGCCAGCAGCTTGGGCCCCCTCGACGGCTCTGGGGCCAACGTCCTGACTTTC
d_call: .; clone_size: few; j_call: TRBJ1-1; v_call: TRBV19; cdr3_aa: CASSTPGGANTEAFF; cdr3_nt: TGTGCCAGTAGTACGCCCGGGGGGGCGAACACTGAAGCTTTCTTT
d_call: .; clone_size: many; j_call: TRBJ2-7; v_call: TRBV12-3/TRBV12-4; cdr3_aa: CASSLGLGAYEQYF; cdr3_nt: TGTGCCAGCAGTTTAGGCCTGGGGGCCTACGAGCAGTACTTC
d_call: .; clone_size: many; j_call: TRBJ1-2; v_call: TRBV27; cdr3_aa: CASSFGQNYGYTF; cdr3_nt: TGTGCCAGCAGTTTTGGACAGAACTATGGCTACACCTTC
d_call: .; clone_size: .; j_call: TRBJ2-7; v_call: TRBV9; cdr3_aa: CASSVEGAGEQYF; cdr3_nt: TGTGCCAGCAGCGTAGAAGGGGCTGGCGAGCAGTACTTC
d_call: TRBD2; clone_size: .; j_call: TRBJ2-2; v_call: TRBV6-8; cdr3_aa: CASSYGLAGLDTGELFF; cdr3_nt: TGTGCCAGCAGTTACGGCCTAGCGGGCTTGGACACCGGGGAGCTGTTTTTT
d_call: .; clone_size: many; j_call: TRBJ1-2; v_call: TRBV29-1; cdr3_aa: CSVEGQRYGYTF; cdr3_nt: TGCAGCGTTGAAGGACAGCGCTATGGCTACACCTTC
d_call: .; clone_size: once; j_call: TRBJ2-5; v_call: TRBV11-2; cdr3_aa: CASSLGIKETQYF; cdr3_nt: TGTGCCAGCAGCTTAGGGATCAAAGAGACCCAGTACTTC
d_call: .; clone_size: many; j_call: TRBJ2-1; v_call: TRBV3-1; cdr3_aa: CASNKGTGEGVNEQFF; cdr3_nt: TGTGCCAGCAACAAAGGAACCGGAGAGGGGGTCAATGAGCAGTTCTTC
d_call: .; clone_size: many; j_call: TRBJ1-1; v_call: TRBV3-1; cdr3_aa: CASSQDRVRGNTEAFF; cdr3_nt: TGTGCCAGCAGCCAAGATCGCGTCAGGGGGAACACTGAAGCTTTCTTT
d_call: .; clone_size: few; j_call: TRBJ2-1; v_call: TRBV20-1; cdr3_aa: CSARAKDEQFF; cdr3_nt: TGCAGTGCTAGAGCTAAGGATGAGCAGTTCTTC
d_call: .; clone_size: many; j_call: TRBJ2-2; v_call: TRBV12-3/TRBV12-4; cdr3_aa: CASSLAGGIGELFF; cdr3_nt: TGTGCCAGCAGTTTAGCGGGAGGAATAGGGGAGCTGTTTTTT
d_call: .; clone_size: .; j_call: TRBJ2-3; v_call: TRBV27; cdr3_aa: CASSPPGPDTQYF; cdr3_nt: TGTGCCAGCAGTCCCCCGGGACCAGATACGCAGTATTTT
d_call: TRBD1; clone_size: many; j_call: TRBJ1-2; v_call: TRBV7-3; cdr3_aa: CASSTGQGGGGYTF; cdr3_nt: TGTGCCAGCAGCACGGGACAGGGAGGTGGTGGCTACACCTTC
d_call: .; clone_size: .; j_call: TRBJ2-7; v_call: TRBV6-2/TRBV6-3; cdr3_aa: CASSYNPYEQYF; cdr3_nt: TGTGCCAGCAGTTACAATCCTTACGAGCAGTACTTC
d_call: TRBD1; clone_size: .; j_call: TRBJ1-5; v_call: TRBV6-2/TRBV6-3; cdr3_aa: CASRRQGASTDTQHF; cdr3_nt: TGTGCCAGCAGACGACAGGGGGCGAGCACAGATACGCAGCATTTT
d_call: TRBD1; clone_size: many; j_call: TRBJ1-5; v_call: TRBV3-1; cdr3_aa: CASSQKGTGVNNQPQHF; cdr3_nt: TGTGCCAGCAGTCAAAAGGGGACAGGGGTGAACAATCAGCCCCAGCATTTT